This T cell receptor beta chain was captured by sequencing in a study of identical twins. Overall study findings and caveats: Twins shared beta out-of-frame sequences in excess, but this excess was weaker. Zero-insertion analyses were open to partial confounding by invariant MAIT and iNKT cells. High-abundance cord blood beta clonotypes had fewer insertions; memory repertoires showed none. Models underestimated how often monozygotic twins shared out-of-frame TCR alpha.

MiXCR, applied by TCRdb to the 5' RACE reads, yields one record per CDR3 protein. The repertoire holds about 100,000 distinct CDR3 sequences, with under 6.5% as singletons. This clonotype was detected many times. Its antigen remains unidentified. From germline, CDR1 is SGHVS and CDR2 FQNEAQ. There are 15 residues in the CDR3. The V end lost 1 base, the J end lost 0 bases, and 10 bases lay between the germline ends. The TCR originated in a woman in her forties or fifties in good health. The specimen sequenced was memory T cells sorted from blood. This rearrangement joins TRBV7-8 to TRBJ2-7; D perhaps matches TRBD2 (6 bases). In DNA form, the CDR3 reads TGTGCCAGCAGCTTAGTTGGGACTTACTCCTACGAGCAGTACGTC. It specifies CASSLVGTYSYEQYV.